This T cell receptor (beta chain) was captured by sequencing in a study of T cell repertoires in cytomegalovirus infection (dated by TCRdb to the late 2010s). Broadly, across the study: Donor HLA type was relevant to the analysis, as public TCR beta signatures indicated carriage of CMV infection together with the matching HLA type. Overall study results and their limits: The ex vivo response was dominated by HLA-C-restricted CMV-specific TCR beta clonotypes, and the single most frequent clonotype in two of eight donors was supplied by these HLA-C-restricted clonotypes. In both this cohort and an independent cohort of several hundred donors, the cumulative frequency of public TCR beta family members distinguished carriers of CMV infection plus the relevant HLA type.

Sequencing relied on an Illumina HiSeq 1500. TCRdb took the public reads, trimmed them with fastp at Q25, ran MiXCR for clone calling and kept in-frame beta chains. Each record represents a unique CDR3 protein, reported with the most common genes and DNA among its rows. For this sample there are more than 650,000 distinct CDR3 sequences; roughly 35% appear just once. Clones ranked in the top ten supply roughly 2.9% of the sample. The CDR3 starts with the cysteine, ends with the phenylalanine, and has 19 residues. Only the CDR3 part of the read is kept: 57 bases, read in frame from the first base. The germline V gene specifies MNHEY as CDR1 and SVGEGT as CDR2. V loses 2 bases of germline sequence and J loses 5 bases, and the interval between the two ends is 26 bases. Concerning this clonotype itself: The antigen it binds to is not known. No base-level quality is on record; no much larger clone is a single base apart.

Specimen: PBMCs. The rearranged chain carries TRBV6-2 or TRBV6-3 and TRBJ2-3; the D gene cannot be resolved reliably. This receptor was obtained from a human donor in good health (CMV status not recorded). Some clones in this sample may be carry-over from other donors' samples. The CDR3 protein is CASSYPLSHAVGHRDTQYF. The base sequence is TGTGCCAGCAGTTACCCCTTGAGCCATGCGGTGGGCCATAGAGATACGCAGTATTTT.